Detailed here is one T cell receptor beta chain. Repertoires were generated with immunoSEQ multiplex PCR, while TCRdb's copy carries only in-frame clones and drops some. The data contain 160,000 or so clones, more than 85% of them singletons. The CDR3 is 18 amino acids. Germline CDR1 reads KGHSH; CDR2 reads LQKENI. V was pared by 2 bases and J by 0 bases, with 10 bases of the junction left unmatched. The sample originates from a study of blood T cell repertoires in COVID-19. This receptor was taken from a woman in her sixties or seventies with acute or convalescent COVID-19. The J gene is TRBJ1-2, the V gene TRBV18, with TRBD1 matching over 9 bases. Sequencing used peripheral blood. CDR3 nucleotides: TGTGCCAGCTCACCAACGATACAGGGGGCGACTTCTAACTATGGCTACACCTTC. Its translation is CASSPTIQGATSNYGYTF. Full variable domain (remainder filled in from reference TRBV18 and TRBJ1-2): NAGVMQNPRHLVRRRGQEARLRCSPMKGHSHVYWYRQLPEEGLKFMVYLQKENIIDESGMPKERFSAEFPKEGPSILRIQQVVRGDSAAYFCASSPTIQGATSNYGYTFGSGTRLTVV.